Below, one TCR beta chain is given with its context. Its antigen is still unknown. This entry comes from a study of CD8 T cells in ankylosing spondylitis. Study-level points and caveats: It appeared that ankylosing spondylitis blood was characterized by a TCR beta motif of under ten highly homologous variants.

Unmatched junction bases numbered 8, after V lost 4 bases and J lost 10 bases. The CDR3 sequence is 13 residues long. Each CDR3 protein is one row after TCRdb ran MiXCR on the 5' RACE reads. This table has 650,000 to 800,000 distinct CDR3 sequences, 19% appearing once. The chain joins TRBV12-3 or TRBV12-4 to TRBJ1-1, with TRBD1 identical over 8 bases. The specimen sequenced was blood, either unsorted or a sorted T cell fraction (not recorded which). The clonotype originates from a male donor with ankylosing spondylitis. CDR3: CASSSLTGVGAFF. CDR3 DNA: TGTGCCAGCAGTTCATTGACAGGGGTGGGAGCTTTCTTT.